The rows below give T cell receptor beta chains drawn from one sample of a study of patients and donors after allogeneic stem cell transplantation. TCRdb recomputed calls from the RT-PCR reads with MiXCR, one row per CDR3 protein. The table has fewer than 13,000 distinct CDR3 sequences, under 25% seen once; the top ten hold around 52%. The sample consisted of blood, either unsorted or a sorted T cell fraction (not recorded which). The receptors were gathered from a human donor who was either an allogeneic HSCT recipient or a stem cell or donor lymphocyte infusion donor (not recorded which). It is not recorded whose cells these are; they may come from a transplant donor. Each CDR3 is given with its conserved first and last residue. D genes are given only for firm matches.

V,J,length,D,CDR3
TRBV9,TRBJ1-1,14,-,CASSVDFLDTEAFF
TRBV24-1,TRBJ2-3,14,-,CATSEAGATDTQYF
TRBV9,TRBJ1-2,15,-,CASTRTGGRDYGYTF
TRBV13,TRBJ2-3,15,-,CASSLAGGASDTQYF
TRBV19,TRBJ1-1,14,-,CASSIVGGGTEAFF
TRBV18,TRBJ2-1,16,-,CASSAVGGSSYNEQFF
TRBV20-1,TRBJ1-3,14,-,CSAHQPSSGNTIYF
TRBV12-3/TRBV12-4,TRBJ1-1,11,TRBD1,CASSRQGEAFF
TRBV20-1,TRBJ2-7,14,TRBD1,CSATTGQGRYEQYF
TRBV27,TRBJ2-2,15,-,CASSRRTVGPGELFF
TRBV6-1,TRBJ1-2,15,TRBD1,CASRIRDRVHYGYTF
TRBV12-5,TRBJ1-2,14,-,CASGLWGSGDGYTF
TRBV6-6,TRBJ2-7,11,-,CASSYRDEQYF
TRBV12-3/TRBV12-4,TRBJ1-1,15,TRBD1,CASSLADRGWTEAFF
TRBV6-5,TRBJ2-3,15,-,CASSYSSGASDTQYF
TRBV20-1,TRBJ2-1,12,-,CSGGQQDNEQFF
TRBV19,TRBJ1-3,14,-,CASSSVGAGNTIYF
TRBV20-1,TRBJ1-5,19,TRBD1,CSPRGKQGLPFPFNQPQHF
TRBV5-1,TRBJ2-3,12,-,CASSPSGDTQYF
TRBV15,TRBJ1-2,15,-,CATSRDREASGGYTF
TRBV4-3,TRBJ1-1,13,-,CASSQDQAYEAFF
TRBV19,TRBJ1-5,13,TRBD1,CASSSDRVGPQHF
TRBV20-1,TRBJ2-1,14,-,CSARDDGGYNEQFF
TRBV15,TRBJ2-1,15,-,CATSRVTSSYNEQFF
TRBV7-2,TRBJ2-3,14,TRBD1,CASSMTGSTDTQYF
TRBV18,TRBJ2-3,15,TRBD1,CASSPGTGASDTQYF
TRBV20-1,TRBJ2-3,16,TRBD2,CSASTSGGAFGDTQYF
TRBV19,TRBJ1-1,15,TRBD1,CASSLPGQGGTEAFF
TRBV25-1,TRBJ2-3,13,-,CASSEGYTDTQYF
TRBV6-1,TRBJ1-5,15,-,CASSEAGGYVQPQHF
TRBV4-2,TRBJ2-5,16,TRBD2,CASSPGLAGGIVTQYF
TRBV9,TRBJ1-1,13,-,CASSAIGNTEAFF
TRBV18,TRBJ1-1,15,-,CASSPQEGRSTEAFF
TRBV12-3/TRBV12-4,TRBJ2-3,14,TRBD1,CASSGTARTDTQYF
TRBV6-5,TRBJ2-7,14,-,CASRTLLGNYEQYF
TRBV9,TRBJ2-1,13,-,CASSDSPVGEQFF
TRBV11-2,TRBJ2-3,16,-,CASSLRLIKATDTQYF
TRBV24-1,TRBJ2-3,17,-,CATSDRGETGLRVTQYF
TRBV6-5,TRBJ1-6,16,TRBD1,CASSRTSGTAYSPLHF
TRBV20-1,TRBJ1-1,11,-,CSPRRVSEAFF
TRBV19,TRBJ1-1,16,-,CASSTASSPGGTEAFF